This is a list of T cell receptor beta chains from one sample in a study of shared clonotypes between healthy human individuals. Method: immunoSEQ multiplex PCR; TCRdb's copy keeps in-frame clones and lacks some. The table has roughly 1,600,000 clones, about 98.5% seen once. Sequences were obtained from naive CD4+ T cells sorted from blood. Receptor source: a man aged 25-40 years in good health. CDR3s include the opening cysteine and the closing phenylalanine or tryptophan. The D gene is left open where the match is weak. Expanded clones are given a class, and other clones once, few, many or no size at all.

NA	NA	TRBV2	TRBJ2-5	TGTGCCAGCAGGCCGTTGGAGACCCAGTACTTC	CASRPLETQYF
NA	NA	TRBV7-9	TRBJ1-4	TGTGCCAGCAGCCAGGACAGTAATGAAAAACTGTTTTTT	CASSQDSNEKLFF
TRBD2	once	TRBV11-1	TRBJ2-5	TGTGCCAGCAGCCCAAACGGACTAGCGGGAGGCCGGGGCCAGTACTTC	CASSPNGLAGGRGQYF
NA	NA	TRBV7-2	TRBJ2-1	TGTGCCAGCAGCTTAGTTTCGACGGCGTACAATGAGCAGTTCTTC	CASSLVSTAYNEQFF
NA	NA	TRBV6-1	TRBJ2-5	TGTGCCAGCAGTGAAGGAAACAGGTGGTATGAGACCCAGTACTTC	CASSEGNRWYETQYF
TRBD2	NA	TRBV5-1	TRBJ2-7	TGCGCCAGCAGCTTGGTCACTAGCGGGAAGCAGTACTTC	CASSLVTSGKQYF
NA	NA	TRBV6-6	TRBJ1-5	TGTGCCAGCAGTTACCCGAGGATGGGACAGCCCCAGCATTTT	CASSYPRMGQPQHF
TRBD1	NA	TRBV7-8	TRBJ2-3	TGTGCCAGCAGCACCCACAGGGGGGAGACAGATACGCAGTATTTT	CASSTHRGETDTQYF
TRBD1	NA	TRBV11-2	TRBJ2-7	TGTGCCAGCAGCTTAGTCCAGGGACAGGCCGAGCAGTACTTC	CASSLVQGQAEQYF
NA	NA	TRBV5-6	TRBJ2-2	TGTGCCAGCAGCCCACCGGAACAACGCCACACCGGGGAGCTGTTTTTT	CASSPPEQRHTGELFF
TRBD1	NA	TRBV6-6	TRBJ2-1	TGTGCCAGCCAAAGGGGGCTACTTCACTTTGATGAGCAGTTCTTC	CASQRGLLHFDEQFF
TRBD2	NA	TRBV18	TRBJ2-7	TGTGCCAGCTCCCTTGGACTAGCGGGAGGCCACACCTACGAGCAGTACTTC	CASSLGLAGGHTYEQYF
NA	NA	TRBV9	TRBJ1-3	TGTGCCAGCAGCGTAGGGGAGGGAAGCGCTGGAAACACCATATATTTT	CASSVGEGSAGNTIYF
TRBD1	NA	TRBV5-4	TRBJ1-2	TGTGCCAGCAGTAGGACAGGGGGCAATGGCTACACCTTC	CASSRTGGNGYTF
TRBD1	NA	TRBV9	TRBJ1-5	TGTGCCAGCAGCGTAGATGGACAGGGTACTCAGCCCCAGCATTTT	CASSVDGQGTQPQHF
NA	NA	TRBV14	TRBJ1-3	TGTGCCAGCAGCCGCCGGGTTGGAATCTCTGGAAACACCATATATTTT	CASSRRVGISGNTIYF
NA	NA	TRBV6-6	TRBJ2-1	TGTGCCAGCAGCCCCGTTGGCAGGGCGATTGATAATGAGCAGTTCTTC	CASSPVGRAIDNEQFF
NA	NA	TRBV6-1	TRBJ2-5	TGTGCCAGCAGCACAGTCCCTCTTTGGGGGACCCAGTACTTC	CASSTVPLWGTQYF
NA	NA	TRBV5-1	TRBJ2-3	TGCGCCAGCAGCTTGGCGGCCATCGGGGGCACAGATACGCAGTATTTT	CASSLAAIGGTDTQYF
NA	once	TRBV28	TRBJ2-1	TGTGCCAGCAGAGGAGCGACTAGCAATGAGCAGTTCTTC	CASRGATSNEQFF
NA	NA	TRBV5-1	TRBJ2-3	TGCGCCAGCAGCTTCCCTAGCGCATCTAGCACAGATACGCAGTATTTT	CASSFPSASSTDTQYF
NA	NA	TRBV19	TRBJ2-1	TGTGCCAGTAGTCCACTGACGCCCAGAAAGAATGAGCAGTTCTTC	CASSPLTPRKNEQFF
NA	NA	TRBV6-6	TRBJ2-5	TGTGCCAGCAGTTATAACAGCCAAGAGACCCAGTACTTC	CASSYNSQETQYF
TRBD1	NA	TRBV4-2	TRBJ2-5	TGTGCCAGCAGCCAAGTCGGCACAGGGGGCGGTGAGACCCAGTACTTC	CASSQVGTGGGETQYF
NA	NA	TRBV7-9	TRBJ2-2	TGTGCCAGCAGCTTTGTCGGAAGGGGAACCGGGGAGCTGTTTTTT	CASSFVGRGTGELFF
TRBD2	NA	TRBV4-1	TRBJ2-5	TGCGCCAGCAGCCCTGGGGGGGACCAAGAGACCCAGTACTTC	CASSPGGDQETQYF
NA	once	TRBV18	TRBJ2-7	TGTGCCAGCTCACCAAAGTCGGGAGTAAGCGGAAGCTCCTACGAGCAGTACTTC	CASSPKSGVSGSSYEQYF
NA	NA	TRBV10-2	TRBJ2-7	TGCGCCAGCAGTGAGTCGGTCAGGACTTACGAGCAGTACTTC	CASSESVRTYEQYF
TRBD2	NA	TRBV5-1	TRBJ2-5	TGCGCCAGCAGCATAACTAGCGGACAAGAGACCCAGTACTTC	CASSITSGQETQYF
NA	NA	TRBV5-6	TRBJ1-1	TGTGCCAGCAGAAGTCCCGGGAACACTGAAGCTTTCTTT	CASRSPGNTEAFF
TRBD1	NA	TRBV5-6	TRBJ1-2	TGTGCCAGCAGCTTGCGACAGGGAGATGGCTACACCTTC	CASSLRQGDGYTF
TRBD2	NA	TRBV5-6	TRBJ2-1	TGTGCCAGCAGCTTGGGGGGACTAGCGGGAGGTAGACCCTACAATGAGCAGTTCTTC	CASSLGGLAGGRPYNEQFF
NA	once	TRBV7-8	TRBJ2-6	TGTGCCAGCAGCTTCCGGGCAAAAGGAGCTTCTGGGGCCAACGTCCTGACTTTC	CASSFRAKGASGANVLTF
NA	NA	TRBV28	TRBJ1-1	TGTGCCAGCAGAACCGGGACGGAGAACACTGAAGCTTTCTTT	CASRTGTENTEAFF
TRBD2	NA	TRBV5-1	TRBJ2-2	TGCGCCAGCAGCGCAACTAGCGGGAGGGCCGCCGGGGAGCTGTTTTTT	CASSATSGRAAGELFF
NA	once	TRBV4-3	TRBJ2-7	TGCGCCAGCAGCCAAGTCGGGCCGGGGAGCGAGCAGTACTTC	CASSQVGPGSEQYF
NA	NA	TRBV7-6	TRBJ1-4	TGTGCCAGCAGCTTAGCGCTGTATGGATATAATGAAAAACTGTTTTTT	CASSLALYGYNEKLFF
NA	NA	TRBV29-1	TRBJ1-1	TGCAGCGCTACCCCTCTGAACACTGAAGCTTTCTTT	CSATPLNTEAFF
NA	NA	TRBV4-1	TRBJ1-5	TGCGCCAGCAGCCACCCTGGGCAGATGAATCAGCCCCAGCATTTT	CASSHPGQMNQPQHF
TRBD1	NA	TRBV6-6	TRBJ2-7	TGTGCCAGCAAACCTACTAGGGACAGTACCTACGAGCAGTACTTC	CASKPTRDSTYEQYF
NA	NA	TRBV5-1	TRBJ2-2	TGCGCCAGCAGCTTGGCCGGAATAAACACCGGGGAGCTGTTTTTT	CASSLAGINTGELFF
TRBD1	NA	TRBV18	TRBJ2-7	TGTGCCAGCTCACCACTTGGACAGGGGGTGAGCGAGCAGTACTTC	CASSPLGQGVSEQYF
NA	NA	TRBV9	TRBJ2-1	TGTGCCAGCAGCGTAGGGACACAGCCGTTCAATGAGCAGTTCTTC	CASSVGTQPFNEQFF
TRBD2	NA	TRBV6-5	TRBJ2-7	TGTGCCAGCAGTTACTCCGGACTAGCGGGGACCTACGAGCAGTACTTC	CASSYSGLAGTYEQYF
TRBD1	NA	TRBV5-4	TRBJ2-2	TGTGCCAGCAGCTCGAGACAGGGTCGCGACACCGGGGAGCTGTTTTTT	CASSSRQGRDTGELFF
TRBD2	NA	TRBV4-1	TRBJ2-3	TGCGCCAGCAGCCGAGAGGGGACTAGTGGCCCAGATACGCAGTATTTT	CASSREGTSGPDTQYF
NA	NA	TRBV7-2	TRBJ2-7	TGTGCCAGCAGCCCCGGACCCAGTGCGCGGTACTTC	CASSPGPSARYF
TRBD1	NA	TRBV28	TRBJ1-1	TGTGCCAGCAGGAAAGGGGGCAGGGTTGGAGATGAAGCTTTCTTT	CASRKGGRVGDEAFF
NA	NA	TRBV7-6	TRBJ2-1	TGTGCCAGCAGCAAGGTTTTCGGGTCCTACAATGAGCAGTTCTTC	CASSKVFGSYNEQFF
TRBD2	NA	TRBV5-1	TRBJ2-3	TGCGCCAGCAGCTCGACTAGCGGGAGAGGCCTGATTTCCACAGATACGCAGTATTTT	CASSSTSGRGLISTDTQYF
TRBD2	NA	TRBV5-1	TRBJ2-1	TGCGCCAGCAGCTTGGCCGGGACTAGCGAGGCCAATGAGCAGTTCTTC	CASSLAGTSEANEQFF
NA	NA	TRBV19	TRBJ1-1	TGTGCCAGTAGTATAGATCTATCAGGGATCGCCACAGAAGCTTTCTTT	CASSIDLSGIATEAFF
NA	once	TRBV29-1	TRBJ1-1	TGCAGCGTTGCGAGACACCTCAACTCGAACACTGAAGCTTTCTTT	CSVARHLNSNTEAFF
TRBD2	NA	TRBV11-2	TRBJ2-2	TGTGCCAGCAGCCCGCGAGTTGGACTAGCGAACGCGAACACCGGGGAGCTGTTTTTT	CASSPRVGLANANTGELFF
NA	NA	TRBV20-1	TRBJ2-3	TGCAGTGCTAGGGCCACGGATACGCAGTATTTT	CSARATDTQYF
TRBD2	NA	TRBV7-3	TRBJ2-3	TGTGCCAGCAGCTTAGCGGGAGGGCCGGCAGATACGCAGTATTTT	CASSLAGGPADTQYF
TRBD1	NA	TRBV10-3	TRBJ1-1	TGTGCCATCAGTGCACGACAGGGGGTGAACACTGAAGCTTTCTTT	CAISARQGVNTEAFF
TRBD1	once	TRBV28	TRBJ1-2	TGTGCCAGCAGTCTGGGACAGGGAGATGGCTACACCTTC	CASSLGQGDGYTF